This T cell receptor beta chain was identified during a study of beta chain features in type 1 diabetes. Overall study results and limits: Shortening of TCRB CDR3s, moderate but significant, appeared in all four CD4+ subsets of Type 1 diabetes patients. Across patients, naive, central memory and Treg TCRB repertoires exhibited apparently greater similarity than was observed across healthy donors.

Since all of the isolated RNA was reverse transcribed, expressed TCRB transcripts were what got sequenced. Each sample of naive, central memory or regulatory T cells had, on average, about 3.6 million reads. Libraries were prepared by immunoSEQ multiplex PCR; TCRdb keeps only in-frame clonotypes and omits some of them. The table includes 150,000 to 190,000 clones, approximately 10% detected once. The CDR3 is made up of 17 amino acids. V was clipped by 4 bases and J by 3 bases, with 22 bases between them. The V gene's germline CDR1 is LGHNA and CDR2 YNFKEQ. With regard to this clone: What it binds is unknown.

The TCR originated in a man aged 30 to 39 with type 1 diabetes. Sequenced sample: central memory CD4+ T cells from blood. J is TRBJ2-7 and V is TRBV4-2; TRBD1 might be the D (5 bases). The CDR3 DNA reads TGTGCCAGCAGCCCCCGTTTGGGGCAGGGAATTTACTACGAGCAGTACTTC. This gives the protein CASSPRLGQGIYYEQYF.